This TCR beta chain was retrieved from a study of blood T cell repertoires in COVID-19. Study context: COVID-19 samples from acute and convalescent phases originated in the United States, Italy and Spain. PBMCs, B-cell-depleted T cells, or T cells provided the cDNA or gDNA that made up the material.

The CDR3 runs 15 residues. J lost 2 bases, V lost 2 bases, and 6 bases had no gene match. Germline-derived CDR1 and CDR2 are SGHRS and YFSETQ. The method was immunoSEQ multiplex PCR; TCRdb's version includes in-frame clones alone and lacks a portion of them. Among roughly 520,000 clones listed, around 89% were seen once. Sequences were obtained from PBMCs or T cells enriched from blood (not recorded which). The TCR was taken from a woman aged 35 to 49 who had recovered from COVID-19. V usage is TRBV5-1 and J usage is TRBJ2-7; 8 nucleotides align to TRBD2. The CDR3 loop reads CASSFGSGSTYEQYF. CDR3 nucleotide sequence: TGCGCCAGCAGCTTCGGAAGCGGGAGTACCTACGAGCAGTACTTC.